This is a list of T cell receptor beta chains from one sample in a study of patients and donors after allogeneic stem cell transplantation. Using its own MiXCR run on the RT-PCR reads, TCRdb lists one record per CDR3 protein. The table lists about 74,000 distinct CDR3 sequences, about 26% of them singletons, with more than 25% in the top ten. Sequencing was carried out using blood, either unsorted or a sorted T cell fraction (not recorded which). The receptors come from a human donor who was either an allogeneic HSCT recipient or a stem cell or donor lymphocyte infusion donor (not recorded which). It is not recorded whose cells these are; they may come from a transplant donor. CDR3s leave out the opening cysteine and the closing phenylalanine or tryptophan. Each record gives: CDR3 protein, J gene, CDR3 length, V gene.

cdr3_aa: ASSLRLAGATGELF; j_call: TRBJ2-2; cdr3_length: 14; v_call: TRBV5-1
cdr3_aa: ASSYSRVQYGYGYT; j_call: TRBJ1-2; cdr3_length: 14; v_call: TRBV6-5
cdr3_aa: SARAPYSGTDTQY; j_call: TRBJ2-3; cdr3_length: 13; v_call: TRBV20-1
cdr3_aa: AISGEAFLAVLNEQF; j_call: TRBJ2-1; cdr3_length: 15; v_call: TRBV10-3
cdr3_aa: SARNRGLSTEAF; j_call: TRBJ1-1; cdr3_length: 12; v_call: TRBV20-1
cdr3_aa: AISEQGANRRGGELF; j_call: TRBJ2-2; cdr3_length: 15; v_call: TRBV10-3
cdr3_aa: SAGRDGNQPQH; j_call: TRBJ1-5; cdr3_length: 11; v_call: TRBV20-1
cdr3_aa: AWSRTGLSNQPQH; j_call: TRBJ1-5; cdr3_length: 13; v_call: TRBV30
cdr3_aa: ASSFRNQPQH; j_call: TRBJ1-5; cdr3_length: 10; v_call: TRBV12-3/TRBV12-4
cdr3_aa: ASRRQGKPYEQY; j_call: TRBJ2-7; cdr3_length: 12; v_call: TRBV28
cdr3_aa: ASSYSSQGSATNEKLF; j_call: TRBJ1-4; cdr3_length: 16; v_call: TRBV5-1
cdr3_aa: ASSRGAFEAF; j_call: TRBJ1-1; cdr3_length: 10; v_call: TRBV11-3
cdr3_aa: AISDRGRTETQY; j_call: TRBJ2-5; cdr3_length: 12; v_call: TRBV10-3
cdr3_aa: ASSLDSKETQY; j_call: TRBJ2-5; cdr3_length: 11; v_call: TRBV11-3
cdr3_aa: ASSKAPNPGFSEAF; j_call: TRBJ1-1; cdr3_length: 14; v_call: TRBV21-1
cdr3_aa: SARDMPTNEKLF; j_call: TRBJ1-4; cdr3_length: 12; v_call: TRBV20-1
cdr3_aa: ASSYWGNRDSPLH; j_call: TRBJ1-6; cdr3_length: 13; v_call: TRBV6-5
cdr3_aa: ASRLSDGKNYGYT; j_call: TRBJ1-2; cdr3_length: 13; v_call: TRBV25-1
cdr3_aa: SALSGTGVTEAF; j_call: TRBJ1-1; cdr3_length: 12; v_call: TRBV20-1
cdr3_aa: ASSGTRNNYGYT; j_call: TRBJ1-2; cdr3_length: 12; v_call: TRBV27
cdr3_aa: ASSYILAGGRTSTDTQY; j_call: TRBJ2-3; cdr3_length: 17; v_call: TRBV6-6
cdr3_aa: ASSLSWERTYNEQF; j_call: TRBJ2-1; cdr3_length: 14; v_call: TRBV7-3
cdr3_aa: ASSYSSGGMNTEAF; j_call: TRBJ1-1; cdr3_length: 14; v_call: TRBV6-6
cdr3_aa: ASSVVGTGELF; j_call: TRBJ2-2; cdr3_length: 11; v_call: TRBV9
cdr3_aa: SATSGPAKATGELF; j_call: TRBJ2-2; cdr3_length: 14; v_call: TRBV29-1
cdr3_aa: ASSLPGRGGNQPQH; j_call: TRBJ1-5; cdr3_length: 14; v_call: TRBV18
cdr3_aa: SARDDRAGGVGGYT; j_call: TRBJ1-2; cdr3_length: 14; v_call: TRBV20-1
cdr3_aa: ASSTGLAGYNEQF; j_call: TRBJ2-1; cdr3_length: 13; v_call: TRBV19
cdr3_aa: SVDGGARGTNYGYT; j_call: TRBJ1-2; cdr3_length: 14; v_call: TRBV29-1
cdr3_aa: ASSTASSTDTQY; j_call: TRBJ2-3; cdr3_length: 12; v_call: TRBV5-1
cdr3_aa: ARGTGELF; j_call: TRBJ2-2; cdr3_length: 8; v_call: TRBV7-9